This TCR beta chain is from a study of T cells in women clearing cervical HPV infection. The wider study: Case blood was drawn when the lesion was first found; control blood after infection became undetectable. Case blood was drawn a median about 23 weeks after lesion detection.

General observations from the study: Cases carried less TRBV6-7 than controls: about 0.1% versus 0.15%.

Some clones are missing from TCRdb's copy, which holds only in-frame ones; the method was immunoSEQ multiplex PCR. The sample data list fewer than 20,000 clones. Each participant carried one incident cervical HPV16 infection only. CDR1 and CDR2 (germline): DFQATT, SNEGSKA (reference sequence). Deletions cut 0 bases from V and 2 bases from J, with 14 bases between. The CDR3 totals 16 residues. A remark on this clone: Its cognate antigen is unknown. The read halts 3 residues ahead of the CDR3 end, with the missing end drawn from the germline J gene.

The specimen sequenced was blood buffy coat. This receptor was identified in a woman aged 18-70 years with a cervical HPV16 infection that either progressed to CIN3+ or cleared (not recorded which). The chain has TRBV20-1 and TRBJ2-1; either TRBD1 or TRBD2 may fit D (6 bases each). CDR3 DNA (partial): TGCAGTGCTAGAGAGAAAACAGGGAGGACCTACAATGAG. Translation gives CSAREKTGRTYNE. The complete CDR3 sequence is CSAREKTGRTYNEQFF.